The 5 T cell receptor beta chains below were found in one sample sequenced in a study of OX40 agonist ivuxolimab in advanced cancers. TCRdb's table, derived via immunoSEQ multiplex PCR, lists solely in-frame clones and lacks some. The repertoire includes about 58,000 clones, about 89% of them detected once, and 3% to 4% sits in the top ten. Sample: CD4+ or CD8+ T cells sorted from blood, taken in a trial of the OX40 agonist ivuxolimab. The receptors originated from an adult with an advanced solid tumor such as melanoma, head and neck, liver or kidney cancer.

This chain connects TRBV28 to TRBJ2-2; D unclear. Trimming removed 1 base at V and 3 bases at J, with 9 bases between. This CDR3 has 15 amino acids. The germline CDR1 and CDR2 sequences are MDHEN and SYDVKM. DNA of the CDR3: TGTGCCAGCAGTTTATCCGACACCCACACCGGGGAGCTGTTTTTT. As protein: CASSLSDTHTGELFF.

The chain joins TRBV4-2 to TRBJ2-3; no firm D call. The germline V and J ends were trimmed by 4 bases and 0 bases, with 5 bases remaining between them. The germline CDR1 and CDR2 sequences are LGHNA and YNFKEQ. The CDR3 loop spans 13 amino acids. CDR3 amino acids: CASSPTSTDTQYF. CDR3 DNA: TGTGCCAGCAGCCCAACTAGCACAGATACGCAGTATTTT.

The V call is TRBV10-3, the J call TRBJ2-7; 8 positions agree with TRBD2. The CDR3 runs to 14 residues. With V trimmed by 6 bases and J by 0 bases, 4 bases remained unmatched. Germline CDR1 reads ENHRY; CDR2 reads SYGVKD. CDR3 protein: CAISPSGLSYEQYF. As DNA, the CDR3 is TGTGCCATCAGCCCTAGCGGGCTCTCCTACGAGCAGTACTTC.

In DNA form, the CDR3 reads TGTGCCAGCACCCCGGGACTAGGGAGTTGGGAGCTGTTTTTT. It codes for CASTPGLGSWELFF. The gene calls are TRBV6-5 and TRBJ2-2, with TRBD2 identical over 8 bases. V gave up 7 bases and J gave up 9 bases; unmatched junction bases: 10. The germline CDR1 and CDR2 sequences are MNHEY and SVGAGI. This CDR3 spans 14 amino acids.

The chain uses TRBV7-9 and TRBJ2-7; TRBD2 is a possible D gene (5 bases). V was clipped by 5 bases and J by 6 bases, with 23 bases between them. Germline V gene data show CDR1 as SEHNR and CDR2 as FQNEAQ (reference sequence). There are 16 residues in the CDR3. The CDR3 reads CASSPPVRVVHGEQYF. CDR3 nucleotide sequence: TGTGCCAGCAGCCCCCCGGTGAGGGTAGTTCACGGCGAGCAGTACTTC. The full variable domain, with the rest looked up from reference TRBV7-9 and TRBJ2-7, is DTGVSQNPRHKITKRGQNVTFRCDPISEHNRLYWYRQTLGQGPEFLTYFQNEAQLEKSRLLSDRFSAERPKGSFSTLEIQRTEQGDSAMYLCASSPPVRVVHGEQYFGPGTRLTVT.